The 22 T cell receptor beta chains below were found in one sample sequenced in a study of T cell clonality in common variable immunodeficiency. TCRdb's copy holds only in-frame clones and misses some; the assay was immunoSEQ multiplex PCR. The sample contains some 60,000 clones, none occurring once; around 1.6% lies in the top ten. The sequencing sample was made of peripheral blood mononuclear cells. Receptors were obtained from a person aged 18 to 75 in good health.

The sample holds many counts of this clone. From the germline J gene comes the end of the CDR3, since the read stops 3 residues before it. The chain is built from TRBV30 and TRBJ1-1; 10 nucleotides align to TRBD1. J gave up 3 bases and V 1 base, and 8 bases lay outside the gene matches. This CDR3 region has 16 residues. Germline CDR1 and CDR2: GTSNPN and SVGIG (reference sequence). The part of the CDR3 DNA that was read is TGTGCCTGGAGTGGGGCTACGGGACAGGGGTACACTGAA. Its translation is CAWSGATGQGYTE. In full, the CDR3 reads CAWSGATGQGYTEAFF.

This clone was observed many times. CDR3 bases read: TGTGCCAGCAGCCAGTACACGGGACTAGCGGGAAGCACAGATACG. Translating it yields CASSQYTGLAGSTDT. The CDR3 reads in full as CASSQYTGLAGSTDTQYF. The chain has TRBV7-8 and TRBJ2-3, with 13 bases aligning to TRBD2. The observed sequence ends 3 residues before the CDR3 terminus, with the missing tail filled in from the germline J gene. The CDR3 length is 18 residues. In germline, CDR1 is SGHVS, CDR2 FQNEAQ. With V trimmed by 5 bases and J by 0 bases, 8 bases remained unmatched. Combining the CDR3 with reference TRBV7-8 and TRBJ2-3 gives the whole variable domain GAGVSQSPRYKVAKRGQDVALRCDPISGHVSLFWYQQALGQGPEFLTYFQNEAQLDKSGLPSDRFFAERPEGSVSTLKIQRTQQEDSAVYLCASSQYTGLAGSTDTQYFGPGTRLTVL.

There are many counts of this clone. Read data end 3 residues before the CDR3 end; the end is taken from the germline J gene. This chain connects TRBV2 to TRBJ1-2, with 8 bases matching TRBD1. The CDR3 length is 15 residues. V shed 1 base and J 4 bases; nucleotides not matched to a gene: 5. Germline V lookup: CDR1 SNHLY, CDR2 FYNNEI. CDR3 in amino acids: CASSEEGTGSYGYTF. The part of the CDR3 DNA that was read is TGTGCCAGCAGTGAAGAGGGGACAGGCTCCTATGGC.

This clone showed up many times. The CDR3 end is not reached by the read, which stops 3 residues before it; the germline J gene fills it in. The rearrangement joins TRBV13 to TRBJ2-3; the match to TRBD2 covers 11 bases. This CDR3 spans 16 amino acids. Losses at the gene ends were 5 bases for V and 2 bases for J; bases not matched to a gene: 6. Germline V gene sequence: CDR1 PRHDT, CDR2 FYEKMQ (reference sequence). CDR3 DNA (partial): TGTGCCAGCAGCCTCAGACTAGCGGGGTACACAGATACG. This gives the protein CASSLRLAGYTDT. The entire CDR3 protein reads CASSLRLAGYTDTQYF.

This clone has at least ten counts. Read sequence stops 3 residues before the CDR3 end, and the germline J gene provides the missing end. The gene calls are TRBV12-5 and TRBJ1-4, with TRBD1 matching over 9 bases. CDR3 length: 14 amino acids. The ends lost 4 bases at V and 7 bases at J; junction bases unmatched: 4. Germline V lookup: CDR1 LGHNT, CDR2 FRNRAP. The CDR3 region is CASGSGQGTEKLFF. Partial CDR3 DNA: TGTGCTAGTGGTTCCGGACAGGGGACTGAAAAA.

This clone was recorded many times. The read ends 3 residues before the CDR3 terminus; that terminus is restored from the germline J gene. The rearrangement uses TRBV19 and TRBJ1-6, with D perhaps TRBD1 (5 bases). The CDR3 runs 17 residues. V was pared by 2 bases and J by 0 bases, with 11 bases between. From germline, CDR1 is LNHDA and CDR2 SQIVND (reference sequence). CDR3 bases read: TGTGCCAGTAGTATACGACAGCCTAACTCCTATAATTCACCC. Translation: CASSIRQPNSYNSP. The entire CDR3 protein is CASSIRQPNSYNSPLHF.

Many counts were recorded for this clone. Coverage ceases 3 residues before the CDR3 finishes, and the germline J gene fills in the end. The chain links TRBV29-1 to TRBJ2-2; D unresolved. The CDR3 totals 13 residues. The V and J ends lost 4 bases and 0 bases respectively, with 6 bases between them. Per the germline V gene, CDR1 is SQVTM and CDR2 is ANQGSEA. The CDR3 loop reads CSVGQTNTGELFF. The part of the CDR3 DNA that was read is TGCAGCGTTGGACAAACGAACACCGGGGAG.

This clone came up many times. Sequencing ends 3 residues short of the CDR3 end; the germline J gene provides the rest. The rearrangement joins TRBV18 to TRBJ2-1, with D possibly TRBD1 on 5 matching bases. From germline, CDR1 is KGHSH and CDR2 LQKENI. Deletions cut 2 bases from V and 7 bases from J, with 6 bases between. The CDR3 totals 12 residues. CDR3 DNA, as far as it was read: TGTGCCAGCTCACCAGGGGCGAATGAG. This encodes CASSPGANE. The full-length CDR3 reads as CASSPGANEQFF. Supplemented by reference TRBV18 and TRBJ2-1, the full variable domain reads NAGVMQNPRHLVRRRGQEARLRCSPMKGHSHVYWYRQLPEEGLKFMVYLQKENIIDESGMPKERFSAEFPKEGPSILRIQQVVRGDSAAYFCASSPGANEQFFGPGTRLTVL.

This clone was detected ten times or more. The CDR3 end is not reached by the read, which stops 3 residues before it; the germline J gene fills it in. The chain carries TRBV6-1 and TRBJ2-2, with D possibly being TRBD2 (6 bases). The CDR3 contains 14 residues. Between the trimmed V and J ends, which lost 1 base and 4 bases, there was a span of 7 bases. Germline V gives CDR1 MNHNS, CDR2 SASEGT. CDR3 bases read: TGTGCCAGCAGTGAAGGGAGGGGCACCGGGGAG. Translated, it gives CASSEGRGTGE. The CDR3 reads in full as CASSEGRGTGELFF.

This clone was counted ten times or more. A junction end diverges from the germline sequence, so it may reflect a read error. Sequencing ends 3 residues short of the CDR3 end; the germline J gene provides the rest. The chain joins TRBV18 to TRBJ2-7; the match to TRBD1 covers 10 bases. The CDR3 is 15 residues long. Germline V gene lookup returns CDR1 KGHSH and CDR2 LQKENI. CDR3 protein: CASSPPTGGSDEQYF. CDR3 bases read: TGTGCCAGCTCACCACCGACAGGGGGCTCCGACGAG.

This clone was seen repeatedly, ten times or more. The read gets to within 3 residues of the CDR3 end, and the germline J gene fills in the rest. V gene TRBV20-1 combines with J gene TRBJ2-5, with TRBD2 matching 9 bases. The length of the CDR3 is 14 residues. Germline-derived CDR1 and CDR2 are DFQATT and SNEGSKA (reference sequence). The J segment lost 5 bases and the V segment lost 0 bases, leaving 4 bases of the junction unmatched. The CDR3 here is CSARDPGLAETQYF. The CDR3 DNA, read in part, is TGCAGTGCTAGAGATCCGGGACTAGCCGAGACC.

This clone was detected ten times or more. The covered CDR3 bases are TGTGCCAGCAGCCAACTCGGGGGCTACGAG. Protein sequence: CASSQLGGYE. The full CDR3 is CASSQLGGYEQYF. The chain is built from TRBV14 and TRBJ2-7, with D possibly TRBD2 on 6 matching bases. Sequencing ends 3 residues short of the CDR3 end; the germline J gene provides the rest. The germline CDR1 and CDR2 sequences are SGHDN and FVKESK. This CDR3 spans 13 amino acids. V lost 2 bases to trimming and J lost 3 bases, with 8 bases between them. Full variable domain (missing parts from reference TRBV14 and TRBJ2-7): EAGVTQFPSHSVIEKGQTVTLRCDPISGHDNLYWYRRVMGKEIKFLLHFVKESKQDESGMPNNRFLAERTGGTYSTLKVQPAELEDSGVYFCASSQLGGYEQYFGPGTRLTVT.

The table lists this clone with many counts. The read is 3 residues too short to cover the CDR3 end, so that end is filled in from the germline J gene. The rearrangement links TRBV18 to TRBJ2-1; D is ambiguous. This CDR3 comprises 16 residues. Trimming took 1 base from V and 0 from J, leaving 10 bases between them. Germline values: CDR1 KGHSH, CDR2 LQKENI. CDR3 amino acids: CASSPLGPSSYNEQFF. The DNA read from the CDR3 is TGTGCCAGCTCACCACTGGGCCCAAGCTCCTACAATGAG.

In this sample, this clone turned up many times. The read terminates 3 residues ahead of where the CDR3 ends, so the germline J gene completes it. This sequence joins TRBV12-3 or TRBV12-4 and TRBJ2-7; possible D gene TRBD1, 6 bases. The CDR3 contains 13 residues. Trimming removed 4 bases from V and 2 bases from J, with 9 bases in between. CDR3 bases read: TGTGCCAGCAGTTACGGACAGACCTACGAG. It encodes CASSYGQTYE. The entire CDR3 protein reads CASSYGQTYEQYF.

This clone has at least ten counts. The read gets to within 3 residues of the CDR3 end, and the germline J gene fills in the rest. The rearrangement uses TRBV28 and TRBJ2-3, with D possibly TRBD2 on 6 matching bases. This CDR3 has 11 residues. Trimming took 8 bases from V and 7 from J, leaving 10 bases between them. In germline, CDR1 is MDHEN, CDR2 SYDVKM. The CDR3 sequence is CASWRGNTQYF. Partial CDR3 DNA: TGTGCCAGCTGGCGGGGCAATACG.

This clone was observed at least ten times. The sequenced fragment ends 3 residues before the CDR3 boundary, so the rest is inferred from the germline J gene. V gene TRBV7-8 combines with J gene TRBJ2-1; 9 nucleotides line up with TRBD1. CDR3 size: 16 residues. Germline CDR1 and CDR2: SGHVS and FQNEAQ. The trim removed 4 bases at V and 0 bases at J, leaving 4 bases unmatched. CDR3 protein: CASSSLQGASYNEQFF. Incomplete CDR3 DNA: TGTGCCAGCAGCTCATTACAGGGGGCCTCCTACAATGAG.

This clone was picked up many times. The sequenced fragment ends 3 residues before the CDR3 boundary, so the rest is inferred from the germline J gene. The rearrangement joins TRBV2 to TRBJ2-2; 10 bases are shared with TRBD2. The CDR3 loop spans 14 amino acids. V dropped 7 bases and J dropped 9; count of bases not matched to a gene: 8. Germline CDR1 reads SNHLY; CDR2 reads FYNNEI. CDR3 residues: CASTPGTSVRELFF. CDR3 DNA (partial): TGTGCCAGCACCCCAGGGACTAGCGTACGGGAG.

This clone was seen repeatedly, ten times or more. The read comes to an end 3 residues before the CDR3 does, leaving the germline J gene to fill in the end. The chain uses TRBV12-5 and TRBJ1-4; D is possibly TRBD1 (5 bases). Trimming shortened V by 4 bases and J by 8 bases, and 17 bases separated the two germline ends. Germline assignment: CDR1 LGHNT and CDR2 FRNRAP. The CDR3 length is 15 residues. CDR3 sequence reads: CASGSSLGGGEKLFF. The DNA read from the CDR3 is TGTGCTAGTGGTTCGTCACTGGGGGGAGGGGAAAAA.

This clone was seen ten or more times. The read stops 3 residues short of the end of the CDR3; the missing end is completed from the germline J gene. This chain joins TRBV18 and TRBJ2-1; D gene unclear. The CDR3 spans 15 residues. V was cut by 2 bases and J by 3 bases, with 11 bases left in between. Germline assignment: CDR1 KGHSH and CDR2 LQKENI. CDR3 DNA (partial): TGTGCCAGCTCACCAAGTCGGCAGGACTACAATGAG. This gives the protein CASSPSRQDYNE. Given in full, the CDR3 is CASSPSRQDYNEQFF.

This clone was picked up a small number of times. Read coverage stops 3 residues before the CDR3 terminus; the germline J gene supplies the remainder. V and J are TRBV19 and TRBJ1-2; TRBD1 is a possible D gene (5 bases). Germline V gene sequence: CDR1 LNHDA, CDR2 SQIVND (reference sequence). The CDR3 is made up of 14 amino acids. V lost 7 bases to trimming and J lost 4 bases, with 16 bases between them. The CDR3 sequence: CASTPDSYSYGYTF. The sequenced part of the CDR3 DNA is TGTGCCAGTACCCCCGACAGCTACAGCTATGGC. Full variable domain (missing parts from reference TRBV19 and TRBJ1-2): DGGITQSPKYLFRKEGQNVTLSCEQNLNHDAMYWYRQDPGQGLRLIYYSQIVNDFQKGDIAEGYSVSREKKESFPLTVTSAQKNPTAFYLCASTPDSYSYGYTFGSGTRLTVV.

This clone came up many times. Read data end 3 residues before the CDR3 end; the end is taken from the germline J gene. The rearrangement links TRBV20-1 to TRBJ1-3; 8 nucleotides agree with TRBD1. CDR1 DFQATT and CDR2 SNEGSKA come from the germline V gene (reference sequence). V lost 6 bases, J lost 2 bases, and 3 bases stayed unmatched. This CDR3 region has 13 residues. This CDR3 is CSAQQGAGNTIYF. The sequenced part of the CDR3 DNA is TGCAGTGCGCAACAGGGGGCTGGAAACACC.

This clone was observed a handful of times. The CDR3 loop reads CASSWGLAGGVPNEQFF. CDR3 bases read: TGTGCCAGCTCATGGGGACTAGCGGGAGGCGTTCCCAATGAG. The chain is built from TRBV18 and TRBJ2-1; 15 bases map to TRBD2. The read terminates 3 residues ahead of where the CDR3 ends, so the germline J gene completes it. With V trimmed by 5 bases and J by 6 bases, 8 bases remained unmatched. The CDR3 extends over 17 amino acids. The germline V gene encodes CDR1 KGHSH and CDR2 LQKENI.